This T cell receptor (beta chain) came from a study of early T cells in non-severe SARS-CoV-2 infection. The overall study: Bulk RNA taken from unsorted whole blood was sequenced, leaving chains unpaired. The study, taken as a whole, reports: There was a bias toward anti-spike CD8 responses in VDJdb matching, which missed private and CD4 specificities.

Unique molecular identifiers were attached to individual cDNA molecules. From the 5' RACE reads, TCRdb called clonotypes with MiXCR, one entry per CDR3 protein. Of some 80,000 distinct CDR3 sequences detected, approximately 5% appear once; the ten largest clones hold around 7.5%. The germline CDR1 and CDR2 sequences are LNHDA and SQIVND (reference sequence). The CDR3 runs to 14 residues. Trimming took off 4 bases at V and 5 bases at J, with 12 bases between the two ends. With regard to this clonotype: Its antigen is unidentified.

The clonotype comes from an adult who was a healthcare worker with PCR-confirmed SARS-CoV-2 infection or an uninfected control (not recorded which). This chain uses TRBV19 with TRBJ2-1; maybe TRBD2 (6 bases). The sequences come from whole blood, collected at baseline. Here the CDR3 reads CASSKAGINNEQFF. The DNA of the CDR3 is TGTGCCAGTAGTAAGGCGGGGATTAACAATGAGCAGTTCTTC.